Listed here are 15 T cell receptor beta chains from one sample, sequenced in a study of blood T cell repertoires in COVID-19. TCRdb's copy holds only in-frame clones and misses some; the assay was immunoSEQ multiplex PCR. The data hold approximately 35,000 clones, with about 81% observed a single time. Sequenced material: peripheral blood. The receptors stem from a man older than 75 with acute or convalescent COVID-19.

The CDR3 DNA sequence: TGTGCCTGGAGTCCAGCGGGGGAAGAGACCCAGTACTTC. It codes for CAWSPAGEETQYF. The J gene is TRBJ2-5, the V gene TRBV30, with 8 bases fitting TRBD2. Germline values: CDR1 GTSNPN, CDR2 SVGIG (reference sequence). J gave up 3 bases and V 2 bases, and 2 bases lay outside the gene matches. The CDR3 has 13 residues. Looking up the rest from reference TRBV30 and TRBJ2-5 gives the full variable domain: SQTIHQWPATLVQPVGSPLSLECTVEGTSNPNLYWYRQAAGRGLQLLFYSVGIGQISSEVPQNLSASRPQDRQFILSSKKLLLSDSGFYLCAWSPAGEETQYFGPGTRLLVL.

This clone has a handful of counts. One end of the junction does not line up with germline, which may come from a read error. This chain links TRBV7-9 with TRBJ2-1; TRBD1 is a possible D gene (6 bases). This CDR3 spans 12 amino acids. Germline lookup yields CDR1 SEHNR and CDR2 FQNEAQ (reference sequence). The CDR3 sequence: CASSYRTAPGLF. The CDR3 region has the DNA TGTGCCAGCAGCTATCGGACAGCCCCGGGGCTCTTC. The whole variable domain, remainder taken from reference TRBV7-9 and TRBJ2-1, is DTGVSQNPRHKITKRGQNVTFRCDPISEHNRLYWYRQTLGQGPEFLTYFQNEAQLEKSRLLSDRFSAERPKGSFSTLEIQRTEQGDSAMYLCASSYRTAPGLFGPGTRLTVL.

The chain recombines TRBV6-5 with TRBJ2-7; D is possibly TRBD2 (5 bases). The germline gives CDR1 MNHEY, CDR2 SVGAGI. The V gene lost 6 bases and the J gene lost 4 bases, with 10 bases spanning the gap. The CDR3 has 12 amino acids. This CDR3 is CASSPTGYEQYF. The CDR3 coding sequence is TGTGCCAGCAGCCCCACGGGGTACGAGCAGTACTTC.

The chain is built from TRBV4-3 and TRBJ1-1; D is possibly TRBD1 (6 bases). V lost 4 bases and J 0 bases, leaving 6 bases between the germline ends. Per germline, CDR1 LGHNA and CDR2 YSLEER. The CDR3 extends over 13 amino acids. CDR3 sequence: CASSRQVNTEAFF. The CDR3 region has the DNA TGCGCCAGCAGCCGACAGGTGAACACTGAAGCTTTCTTT.

This chain joins TRBV13 and TRBJ2-5, with 11 bases matching TRBD2. V lost 6 bases and J lost 2; bases outside the gene matches: 5. Germline loops: CDR1 PRHDT, CDR2 FYEKMQ (reference sequence). This CDR3 has 15 amino acids. CDR3 sequence (DNA): TGTGCCAGCAGTCTAGCGGGGGGCCCTCAAGAGACCCAGTACTTC. It is translated as CASSLAGGPQETQYF.

This chain connects TRBV19 to TRBJ1-2, with D unresolved. The CDR3 consists of 13 residues. Germline V gives CDR1 LNHDA, CDR2 SQIVND (reference sequence). Deletions cut 10 bases from V and 0 bases from J, with 12 bases between. The CDR3 spells CATRDSPNYGYTF. The CDR3 bases are TGTGCCACCCGGGATAGCCCTAACTATGGCTACACCTTC. Based on the CDR3 plus reference TRBV19 and TRBJ1-2, the full variable domain is DGGITQSPKYLFRKEGQNVTLSCEQNLNHDAMYWYRQDPGQGLRLIYYSQIVNDFQKGDIAEGYSVSREKKESFPLTVTSAQKNPTAFYLCATRDSPNYGYTFGSGTRLTVV.

The chain recombines TRBV10-2 with TRBJ2-7; TRBD2 is a possible D gene (5 bases). Germline V CDR1 and CDR2: WSHSY, SAAADI. V was trimmed by 6 bases and J by 1 base, leaving 19 bases between them. The CDR3 spans 16 residues. The CDR3 coding sequence is TGCGCCAGCAGCGGGGATACTAACTTAATTTCCTACGAGCAGTACTTC. This translates into CASSGDTNLISYEQYF.

The rearrangement joins TRBV12-5 to TRBJ2-1; 7 bases agree with TRBD2. Germline V gene lookup returns CDR1 LGHNT and CDR2 FRNRAP. The ends lost 6 bases at V and 1 base at J; junction bases unmatched: 9. This CDR3 is built from 16 residues. CDR3 sequence reads: CASGTGRGVSYNEQFF. The CDR3, as DNA: TGTGCTAGTGGAACGGGACGGGGGGTGTCCTACAATGAGCAGTTCTTC.

The gene calls are TRBV4-2 and TRBJ2-3; 11 bases are shared with TRBD2. The CDR3 is 17 residues long. Germline V gene data show CDR1 as LGHNA and CDR2 as YNFKEQ. The J segment lost 2 bases and the V segment lost 3 bases, leaving 7 bases of the junction unmatched. The CDR3 DNA sequence: TGTGCCAGCAGCCAGGCTAGCGGGGGGCCCTCCACAGATACGCAGTATTTT. This sequence encodes CASSQASGGPSTDTQYF.

This chain joins TRBV7-9 and TRBJ2-1, with TRBD2 matching over 12 bases. Germline V lookup: CDR1 SEHNR, CDR2 FQNEAQ (reference sequence). The CDR3 extends over 18 amino acids. V shed 5 bases and J 4 bases; nucleotides not matched to a gene: 12. The CDR3 loop is CASSLSRTSGAGYNEQFF. CDR3 bases: TGTGCCAGCAGCCTCTCAAGGACTAGCGGGGCTGGATACAATGAGCAGTTCTTC. Full variable domain (rest looked up from reference TRBV7-9 and TRBJ2-1): DTGVSQNPRHKITKRGQNVTFRCDPISEHNRLYWYRQTLGQGPEFLTYFQNEAQLEKSRLLSDRFSAERPKGSFSTLEIQRTEQGDSAMYLCASSLSRTSGAGYNEQFFGPGTRLTVL.

This clone occurred a few times. This chain joins TRBV7-2 and TRBJ2-1, with 8 positions matching TRBD2. The CDR3 has 15 amino acids. Trimming at V came to 5 bases and at J to 4 bases, leaving 7 bases not matched to a gene. Germline loops: CDR1 SGHTA, CDR2 FQGNSA. CDR3 bases: TGTGCCAGCAGCCGTACTAGCGGAGATTACAATGAGCAGTTCTTC. The encoded protein is CASSRTSGDYNEQFF.

The chain uses TRBV5-4 and TRBJ1-3; maybe TRBD1 (6 bases). V dropped 0 bases and J dropped 2 bases, with 12 bases sitting between them. The CDR3 runs 16 residues. Germline values: CDR1 SGHNT, CDR2 YYREEE (reference sequence). In DNA form, the CDR3 reads TGTGCCAGCAGCTTGGATTCAGGGGTGGCTGGAAACACCATATATTTT. Amino acid sequence: CASSLDSGVAGNTIYF.

The J gene is TRBJ1-4, the V gene TRBV28; D is ambiguous. Trimming shortened V by 5 bases and J by 8 bases, and 27 bases separated the two germline ends. The V gene's germline CDR1 is MDHEN and CDR2 SYDVKM. The CDR3 consists of 18 residues. CDR3 sequence: CASSHPSLPGRKDEKLFF. DNA for the CDR3: TGTGCCAGCAGTCACCCCTCCTTGCCTGGGAGGAAGGACGAAAAACTGTTTTTT.

J is TRBJ2-4 and V is TRBV10-2; TRBD1 matches 10 bases. This CDR3 is 15 amino acids long. V was clipped by 7 bases and J by 7 bases; unmatched bases: 10. Germline CDR1 reads WSHSY; CDR2 reads SAAADI. CDR3 sequence: CASMSRDRGGNIQYF. In nucleotides, the CDR3 is TGCGCCAGCATGTCCCGGGACAGGGGTGGGAACATTCAGTACTTC.

The V and J genes are TRBV3-1 (or the pseudogene TRBV3-2) and TRBJ2-1, with unresolved D. Germline CDR1 is LGHDT and CDR2 is YNNKEL (reference sequence). The CDR3 consists of 13 residues. V lost 1 base and J 5 bases, leaving 6 bases between the germline ends. In DNA form, the CDR3 reads TGTGCCAGCAGCCAAGGGCTAGACAATGAGCAGTTCTTC. Amino acid sequence: CASSQGLDNEQFF.